This TCR beta chain was sequenced during a study of cytomegalovirus exposure and HLA in healthy donors. Trimming removed 6 bases from V and 6 bases from J, with 22 bases in between. The CDR3 has 15 residues. CDR1 and CDR2 (germline): SGHNT, YYREEE (reference sequence). A multiplex PCR was run with 60 Vbeta primers and 13 Jbeta primers. The protocol was immunoSEQ multiplex PCR, while the TCRdb copy is restricted to in-frame clones and leaves out a portion. The table lists about 160,000 clones, about 70% of them singletons. The V gene is TRBV5-4, the J gene TRBJ2-7, with TRBD1 as a possible D gene (6 bases). This clonotype originated in a woman between 35 and 50 years old in good health and CMV-seropositive. Sequencing was carried out using PBMCs. This chain's CDR3 is CASTPSPGTLAEQYF. The DNA for the CDR3 is TGTGCCAGCACCCCAAGTCCGGGGACACTCGCCGAGCAGTACTTC.